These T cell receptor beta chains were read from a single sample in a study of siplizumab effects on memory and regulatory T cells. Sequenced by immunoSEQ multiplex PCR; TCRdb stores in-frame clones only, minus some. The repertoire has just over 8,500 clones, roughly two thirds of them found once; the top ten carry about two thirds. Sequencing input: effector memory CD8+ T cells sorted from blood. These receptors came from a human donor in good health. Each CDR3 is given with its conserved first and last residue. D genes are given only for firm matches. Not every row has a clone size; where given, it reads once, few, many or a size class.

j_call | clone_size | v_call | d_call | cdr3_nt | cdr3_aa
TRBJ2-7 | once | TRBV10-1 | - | TGCGCCAGCAGTGAGTCAGGGTTGGGAACCTACGAGCAGTACTTC | CASSESGLGTYEQYF
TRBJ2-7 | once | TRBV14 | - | TGTGCCAGCAGCCCCGACTTGAGCTACGAGCAGTACTTC | CASSPDLSYEQYF
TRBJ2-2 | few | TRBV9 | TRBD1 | TGTGCCAGCAGCGGCCCGGGGACAGGGTACACCGGGGAGCTGTTTTTT | CASSGPGTGYTGELFF
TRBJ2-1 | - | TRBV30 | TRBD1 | TGTGCCTGGAGACCGGACAGGGGGCGGAATGAGCAGTTCTTC | CAWRPDRGRNEQFF
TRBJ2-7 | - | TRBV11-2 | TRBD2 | TGTGCCAGCAGCTTTTTTCCCGGGACTAGCGTCTCCTACGAGCAGTACTTC | CASSFFPGTSVSYEQYF
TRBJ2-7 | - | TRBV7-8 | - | TGTGCCAGCAGCTTAGCGGGAAGGAGCTACGAGCAGTACTTC | CASSLAGRSYEQYF
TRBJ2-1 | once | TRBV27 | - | TGTGCCAGCAGCTGGGGGGGCGGATACAATGAGCAGTTCTTC | CASSWGGGYNEQFF
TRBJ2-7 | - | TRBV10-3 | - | TGTGCCATCAGTGAATTGTGGGGGCGCGAGTCACACGAGCAGTACTTC | CAISELWGRESHEQYF
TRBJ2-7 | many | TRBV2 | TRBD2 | TGTGCCAGCAGTGAAACGACTAGCGGGGGTTACGAGCAGTACTTC | CASSETTSGGYEQYF
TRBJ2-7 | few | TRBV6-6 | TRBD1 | TGTGCCAGCAGTTACTCGGGGGACAGGGCCTACGAGCAGTACTTC | CASSYSGDRAYEQYF
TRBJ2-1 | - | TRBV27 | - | TGTGCCAGCAGTTTATCTCTCTACAATGAGCAGTTCTTC | CASSLSLYNEQFF
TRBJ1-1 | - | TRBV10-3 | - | TGTGCCATCGCCACCGGGTCGGGTTATTACACTGAAGCTTTCTTT | CAIATGSGYYTEAFF
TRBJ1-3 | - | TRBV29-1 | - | TGCAGCGTTGACGTGAAGTCTCCTCTAAACACCATATATTTT | CSVDVKSPLNTIYF
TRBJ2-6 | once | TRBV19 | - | TGTGCCAGTAGTAGCAGGGTCTCTGGGGCCAACGTCCTGACTTTC | CASSSRVSGANVLTF
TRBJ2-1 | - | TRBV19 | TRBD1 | TGTGCCAGTAAGGGGACAGCACCCCGCGAGCAGTTCTTC | CASKGTAPREQFF
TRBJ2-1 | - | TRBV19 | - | TGTGCCAGTAGTACCGAAATTGTTCGTTTGAATGAGCAGTTCTTC | CASSTEIVRLNEQFF
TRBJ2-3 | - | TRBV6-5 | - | TGTGCCAGCAGTTTTGGGACTGCGGCAGATACGCAGTATTTT | CASSFGTAADTQYF
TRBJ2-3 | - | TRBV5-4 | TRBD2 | TGTGCCAGCAGCCGGACTAGCGGGAGAGATACGCAGTATTTT | CASSRTSGRDTQYF
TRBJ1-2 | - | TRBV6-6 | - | TGTGCCATCAGTGAGTCCGGGTGGTCTTATGGCTACACCTTC | CAISESGWSYGYTF
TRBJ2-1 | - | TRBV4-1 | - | TGCGCCAGCAGCCAAGAAGGTGACAGCGCGACCAATGAGCAGTTCTTC | CASSQEGDSATNEQFF
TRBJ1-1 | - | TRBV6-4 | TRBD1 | TGTGCCAGCAGAGTGACAGGGGGCAACACTGAAGCTTTCTTT | CASRVTGGNTEAFF
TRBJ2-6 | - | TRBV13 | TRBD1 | TGTGCCAGCAGCCAAGGACAGGGCTCTGGGGCCAACGTCCTGACTTTC | CASSQGQGSGANVLTF
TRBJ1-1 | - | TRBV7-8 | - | TGTGCCAGCAGCTTAGAATCTGAACTTGAAGCTTTCTTT | CASSLESELEAFF
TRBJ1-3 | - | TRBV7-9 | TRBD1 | TGTGCCAGCAGCACTCTACAGGGGCTCGGGGACACCATATATTTT | CASSTLQGLGDTIYF
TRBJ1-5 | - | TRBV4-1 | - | TGCGCCAGCAGCCAGCTGGAGGGGGGCAATCAGCCCCAGCATTTT | CASSQLEGGNQPQHF
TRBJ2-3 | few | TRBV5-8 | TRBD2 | TGTGCCAGCACCAGGGGACTAGCGGGGAGCACAGATACGCAGTATTTT | CASTRGLAGSTDTQYF
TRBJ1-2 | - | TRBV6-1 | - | TGTGCCAGCAGTGAAGCGCTTGAAGGTCATAACTATGGCTACACCTTC | CASSEALEGHNYGYTF
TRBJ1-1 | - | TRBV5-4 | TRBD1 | TGTGCCAGCAGCCGATTGGGACAGTTGAACACTGAAGCTTTCTTT | CASSRLGQLNTEAFF
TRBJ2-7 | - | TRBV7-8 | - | TGTGCCAGCAGCCTCTCACCCGGTGGAGGAGGGCACGAGCAGTACTTC | CASSLSPGGGGHEQYF
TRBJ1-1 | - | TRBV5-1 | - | TGCGCCAGCAGCCCCCGGGGTCTGAACACTGAAGCTTTCTTT | CASSPRGLNTEAFF
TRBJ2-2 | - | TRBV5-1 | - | TGCGCCAGCAGAGCCGGACAGGGAGGGACCGGGGAGCTGTTTTTT | CASRAGQGGTGELFF
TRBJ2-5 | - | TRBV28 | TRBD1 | TGTGCCAGCGGTCCTATTCCCCCGGGACAGGGTTACGAAGAGACCCAGTACTTC | CASGPIPPGQGYEETQYF
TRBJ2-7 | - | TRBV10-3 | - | TGTGCCATCAGTGAGACCCGACAGTTCGACTACGAGCAGTACTTC | CAISETRQFDYEQYF
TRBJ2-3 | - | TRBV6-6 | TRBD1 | TGTGCCAGCAGTTACGGGGGGACAGGGGTTACAGATACGCAGTATTTT | CASSYGGTGVTDTQYF
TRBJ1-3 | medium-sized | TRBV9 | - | TGTGCCAGCAGCCCCACAGACGCTGGAAACACCATATATTTT | CASSPTDAGNTIYF
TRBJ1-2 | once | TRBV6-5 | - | TGTGCCAGCAGTACGGGGGGGGCCGGCTACACCTTC | CASSTGGAGYTF
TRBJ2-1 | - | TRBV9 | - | TGTGCCAGCAGCGTAGACCAGGGGGGCGGCAATGAGCAGTTCTTC | CASSVDQGGGNEQFF
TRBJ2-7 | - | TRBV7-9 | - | TGTGCCAGCAGCTTAGAGCTCGGGAATGAGCAGTACTTC | CASSLELGNEQYF
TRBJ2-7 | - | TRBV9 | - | TGTGCCAGCAGCGTAGAAGGTTCAGGAGCCTACGAGCAGTACTTC | CASSVEGSGAYEQYF
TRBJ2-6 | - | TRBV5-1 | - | TGCGCCAGCAGCCCCATTTTCAGGGGCCGCCACTCTGGGGCCAACGTCCTGACTTTC | CASSPIFRGRHSGANVLTF
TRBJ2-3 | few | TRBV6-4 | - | TGTGCCAGCAGTGATTACAGCGGGCAGTCAGATACGCAGTATTTT | CASSDYSGQSDTQYF
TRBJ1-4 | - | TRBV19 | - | TGTGCCAAGCTACAGGACGAGGGTGAAAAACTGTTTTTT | CAKLQDEGEKLFF
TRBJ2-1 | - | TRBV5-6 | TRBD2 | TGTGCCAGCAGCTTAGGACTAGCGGGGGGGCCTACATACAATGAGCAGTTCTTC | CASSLGLAGGPTYNEQFF
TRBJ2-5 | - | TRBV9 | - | TGTGCCAGCAGCGTAGAACAAACCAAAGAGACCCAGTACTTC | CASSVEQTKETQYF
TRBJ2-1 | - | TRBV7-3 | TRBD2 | TGTGCCAGCAGCTTACTCCCTAGCGGGGGCGATGAGCAGTTCTTC | CASSLLPSGGDEQFF
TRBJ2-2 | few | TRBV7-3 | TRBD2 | TGTGCCAGCAGCCGTCTCTTCGGGGAAGGACTAGCGTCAGCCGCGAACACCGGGGAGCTGTTTTTT | CASSRLFGEGLASAANTGELFF